Below, 11 T cell receptor beta chains from the same sample are listed, as sequenced in a study of shared clonotypes between healthy human individuals. CD45RO-negative, CCR7-selected cells formed the naive CD8 fraction, which excluded terminally differentiated effector memory CD45RA+ cells. Repertoires were generated with immunoSEQ multiplex PCR, while TCRdb's copy carries only in-frame clones and drops some. Among roughly 2.1 million clones listed, roughly 91% were seen once. Sequencing used naive CD8+ T cells from PBMCs. The origin of the receptors is a man between 18 and 35 years old in good health. Some clones in this sample may be carry-over from other donors' samples.

This rearrangement joins TRBV4-1 to TRBJ1-1; perhaps TRBD1 as D (5 bases). Trimming shortened V by 6 bases and J by 5 bases, and 16 bases separated the two germline ends. Germline V CDR1 and CDR2: MGHRA, YSYEKL. The CDR3 runs to 14 residues. This CDR3 is CASSLRDGGTEAFF. The CDR3 DNA is TGCGCCAGCAGTTTACGGGACGGTGGGACTGAAGCTTTCTTT.

The genes are TRBV5-4 and TRBJ2-7; D remains ambiguous. The CDR3 contains 13 residues. The V end was cut by 4 bases, the J end by 2 bases, with 10 bases between. Germline CDR1 reads SGHNT; CDR2 reads YYREEE (reference sequence). The CDR3, as DNA: TGTGCCAGCAGCAGCGACGGCCCCTACGAGCAGTACTTC. This gives the protein CASSSDGPYEQYF.

The V gene is TRBV6-5, the J gene TRBJ1-5, with D possibly TRBD1 on 6 matching bases. V was clipped by 2 bases and J by 5 bases, with 10 bases between them. The CDR3 consists of 14 residues. Germline V gene data show CDR1 as MNHEY and CDR2 as SVGAGI. The CDR3 is CASSYGTWDQPQHF. CDR3 coding DNA: TGTGCCAGCAGTTACGGGACATGGGATCAGCCCCAGCATTTT.

This clone appeared once. The chain links TRBV10-3 to TRBJ1-5; TRBD1 might be the D (5 bases). The CDR3 is made up of 13 amino acids. Germline V gene sequence: CDR1 ENHRY, CDR2 SYGVKD. Trimming shortened V by 8 bases and J by 3 bases, and 11 bases separated the two germline ends. CDR3 nucleotide sequence: TGTGCCATCGGAGGGGAGAACAATCAGCCCCAGCATTTT. It specifies CAIGGENNQPQHF.

The rearrangement links TRBV10-1 to TRBJ2-5; 8 positions match TRBD2. CDR3 length: 17 amino acids. Trimming at V came to 6 bases and at J to 0 bases, leaving 12 bases not matched to a gene. CDR1 is WNHNN and CDR2 is SYGVQD in the germline V gene (reference sequence). The CDR3 region is CASSVPAGEAYQETQYF. DNA for the CDR3: TGCGCCAGCAGCGTGCCAGCGGGAGAAGCATACCAAGAGACCCAGTACTTC.

The chain joins TRBV29-1 to TRBJ1-2, with TRBD1 as a possible D gene (6 bases). Trimming removed 3 bases at V and 6 bases at J, with 17 bases between. This CDR3 comprises 14 residues. CDR1 is SQVTM, CDR2 ANQGSEA, per germline. CDR3 sequence (DNA): TGCAGCGTTGAGCAGGGGCCCATCGTAGATGGCTACACCTTC. It encodes CSVEQGPIVDGYTF.

The chain uses TRBV10-1 and TRBJ2-3; the match to TRBD2 covers 9 bases. V shed 5 bases, J shed 0 bases, and the junction held 3 bases outside the gene matches. Looked up from germline, CDR1 is WNHNN and CDR2 is SYGVQD (reference sequence). This CDR3 spans 15 amino acids. CDR3 amino acids: CASSRLAASTDTQYF. CDR3 sequence (DNA): TGCGCCAGCAGTAGACTAGCGGCTAGCACAGATACGCAGTATTTT.

As to this clone: The sample has other DNA sequences that encode this CDR3 too. V and J are TRBV7-9 and TRBJ1-1, with D tentatively TRBD1 (6 bases). Germline V gene data show CDR1 as SEHNR and CDR2 as FQNEAQ (reference sequence). This CDR3 is built from 15 residues. Trimming took 3 bases from V and 5 from J, leaving 16 bases between them. This chain's CDR3 is CASSLVGRGGTEAFF. CDR3 coding DNA: TGTGCCAGCAGCTTGGTTGGGAGAGGGGGAACTGAAGCTTTCTTT.

The chain recombines TRBV7-9 with TRBJ2-2; TRBD2 aligns across 8 bases. Germline assignment: CDR1 SEHNR and CDR2 FQNEAQ (reference sequence). Trimming cost V 8 bases and J 6 bases; bases outside gene matches: 11. The CDR3 has 15 residues. This CDR3 is CASRGPLAAAGELFF. For the CDR3, the DNA is TGTGCCAGCCGCGGGCCACTAGCGGCGGCCGGGGAGCTGTTTTTT. The variable domain in full, with the rest retrieved from reference TRBV7-9 and TRBJ2-2, is DTGVSQNPRHKITKRGQNVTFRCDPISEHNRLYWYRQTLGQGPEFLTYFQNEAQLEKSRLLSDRFSAERPKGSFSTLEIQRTEQGDSAMYLCASRGPLAAAGELFFGEGSRLTVL.

This chain connects TRBV5-1 to TRBJ2-2; 7 nucleotides match TRBD1. The CDR3 has 16 residues. Germline V lookup: CDR1 SGHRS, CDR2 YFSETQ. V lost 0 bases, J lost 9 bases, and 11 bases stayed unmatched. Written as DNA, the CDR3 is TGCGCCAGCAGCTTGGAAACCGGGACAGCCCACCGGGAGCTGTTTTTT. Its translation is CASSLETGTAHRELFF.

This chain uses TRBV7-3 with TRBJ2-3; 9 bases are shared with TRBD2. Germline CDR1 is SGHTA and CDR2 is FQGTGA. The length of the CDR3 is 19 residues. The ends lost 2 bases at V and 6 bases at J; junction bases unmatched: 18. CDR3 bases: TGTGCCAGCAGCTTAGCGGGAGGAGGTAGCGGGAGTCTCGGGGATACGCAGTATTTT. Translated, it gives CASSLAGGGSGSLGDTQYF.